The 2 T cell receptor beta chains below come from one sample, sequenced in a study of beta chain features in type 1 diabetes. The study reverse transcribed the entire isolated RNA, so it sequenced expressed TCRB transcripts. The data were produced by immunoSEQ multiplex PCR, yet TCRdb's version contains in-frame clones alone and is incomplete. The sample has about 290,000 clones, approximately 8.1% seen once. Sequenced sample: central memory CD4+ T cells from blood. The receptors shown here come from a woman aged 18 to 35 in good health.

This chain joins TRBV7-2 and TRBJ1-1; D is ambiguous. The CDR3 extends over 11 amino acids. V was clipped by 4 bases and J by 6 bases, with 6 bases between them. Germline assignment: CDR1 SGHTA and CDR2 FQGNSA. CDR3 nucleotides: TGTGCCAGCAGCTACGGGGCTGAAGCTTTCTTT. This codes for CASSYGAEAFF.

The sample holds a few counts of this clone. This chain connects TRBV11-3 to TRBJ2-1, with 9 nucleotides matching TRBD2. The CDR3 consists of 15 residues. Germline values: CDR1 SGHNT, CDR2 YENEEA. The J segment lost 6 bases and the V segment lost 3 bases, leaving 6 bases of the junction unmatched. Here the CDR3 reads CASSLTGTSRNEQFF. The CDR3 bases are TGTGCCAGCAGCTTGACCGGGACTAGCCGCAATGAGCAGTTCTTC.